A selection of T cell receptor beta chains follows, all from one sample in a study of technical replicates of blood from a handful of donors. Only in-frame clones appear in the TCRdb table, and some are missing; sequencing was by immunoSEQ multiplex PCR. Of about 74,000 clones in the sample, 85% to 95% were seen once. The sample taken for sequencing was T cells isolated from PBMCs. The receptor source for this set is a human donor in good health. CDR3s include the opening cysteine and the closing phenylalanine or tryptophan.

j_call v_call cdr3_aa
TRBJ2-2 TRBV19 CASSGTGGPGELFF
TRBJ1-5 TRBV4-2 CASSQDPDRGTGNQPQHF
TRBJ2-1 TRBV29-1 CSGTPGTSGSASSYNEQFF
TRBJ1-1 TRBV7-9 CASGTYRGRGNTEAFF
TRBJ2-5 TRBV2 CASSEARLAGLQETQYF
TRBJ2-1 TRBV7-2 CASSLVSLAGGSPYNEQFF
TRBJ2-5 TRBV7-9 CASSLTNQETQYF
TRBJ1-6 TRBV6-1 CASSEILHNSPLHF
TRBJ2-5 TRBV6-4 CASSDSIWRVQETQYF
TRBJ2-7 TRBV28 CASSTGTSGTYEQYF
TRBJ1-6 TRBV27 CASSFQQGASSYNSPLHF
TRBJ2-1 TRBV28 CASSLRWRGEGNEQFF
TRBJ1-1 TRBV27 CASSLRDRVNTEAFF
TRBJ2-7 TRBV4-1 CASSQDRMAVYEQYF
TRBJ1-2 TRBV20-1 CSARPQSGYTF
TRBJ2-5 TRBV19 CASSIGTSGGAKTQYF
TRBJ2-2 TRBV27 CASRLAGKNTGELFF
TRBJ2-1 TRBV5-1 CASSPSGTDNEQFF
TRBJ2-3 TRBV6-4 CASSVGRSTDTQYF
TRBJ2-7 TRBV4-1 CASSQDPRGIKYEQYF
TRBJ1-2 TRBV4-1 CASRREGSSYGYTF
TRBJ2-5 TRBV5-1 CASSLVWDRVQETQYF
TRBJ1-1 TRBV6-1 CASSDKDSKNTEAFF
TRBJ2-2 TRBV4-1 CASSLSSSGRYTGELFF
TRBJ1-1 TRBV29-1 CSTLPLVNTEAFF
TRBJ2-4 TRBV20-1 CSARGAGVQYF
TRBJ2-5 TRBV4-1 CASSPIEAVETQYF
TRBJ1-3 TRBV5-4 CASSLGQPSGNTIYF
TRBJ1-6 TRBV5-8 CASSIHMGDTTYNSPLHF
TRBJ2-3 TRBV27 CASRPGQGTDTQYF
TRBJ1-2 TRBV28 CASRGQKNYGYTF
TRBJ1-5 TRBV15 CATSRASGVSNQPQHF
TRBJ2-3 TRBV5-6 CASSSATSGGADTQYF
TRBJ2-7 TRBV19 CASSSFSGQFSYEQYF
TRBJ1-6 TRBV6-5 CASRQGARNSPLHF
TRBJ1-1 TRBV7-8 CASSLSRWVGGARIYTEAFF
TRBJ2-5 TRBV18 CASSPTSGLETQYF
TRBJ1-2 TRBV7-9 CASSLVSPGVRSDYGYTF
TRBJ1-1 TRBV12-5 CASRGGPETEAFF
TRBJ2-7 TRBV2 CASSELPRGLNEQYF
TRBJ2-7 TRBV29-1 CSVEESDKNEQYF
TRBJ1-2 TRBV2 CASSGQGSGIYGYTF
TRBJ2-5 TRBV18 CASSPPRGSGEETQYF
TRBJ1-3 TRBV11-2 CASSSTGAPGNTIYF
TRBJ1-3 TRBV19 CASSIDTGRNTIYF
TRBJ1-1 TRBV29-1 CSVERGLATEAFF
TRBJ2-7 TRBV6-6 CASSEGQGKYEQYF
TRBJ1-1 TRBV4-1 CASSQPERQAFLNTEAFF
TRBJ2-6 TRBV2 CASKGHNSGANVLTF
TRBJ2-2 TRBV5-6 CASSRERNTGELFF
TRBJ1-1 TRBV19 CASSSGGRYTEAFF
TRBJ2-7 TRBV27 CASSPTSGRPQGEQYF
TRBJ1-1 TRBV5-1 CASSLSVGAQGEAFF
TRBJ1-2 TRBV11-1 CASSDPTGNYGYTF
TRBJ1-2 TRBV28 CASSFIVTGGNYGYTF
TRBJ1-1 TRBV19 CASNLQGVNTEAFF